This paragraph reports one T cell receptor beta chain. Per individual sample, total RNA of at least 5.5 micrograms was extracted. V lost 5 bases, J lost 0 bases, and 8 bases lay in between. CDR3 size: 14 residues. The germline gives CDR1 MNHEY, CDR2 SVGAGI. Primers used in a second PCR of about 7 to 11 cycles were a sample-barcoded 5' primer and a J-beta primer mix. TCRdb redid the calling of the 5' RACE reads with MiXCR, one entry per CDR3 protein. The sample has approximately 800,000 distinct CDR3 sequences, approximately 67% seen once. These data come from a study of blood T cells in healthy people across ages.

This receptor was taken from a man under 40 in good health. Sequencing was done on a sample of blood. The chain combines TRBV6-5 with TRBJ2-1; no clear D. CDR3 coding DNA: TGTGCCAGCAGTGCATTGAGCTCCTACAATGAGCAGTTCTTC. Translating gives CASSALSSYNEQFF.